The rows below give T cell receptor beta chains drawn from one sample of a study of T cell responses to AZD1222 COVID-19 vaccine. Some clones are missing from TCRdb's copy, which holds only in-frame ones; the method was immunoSEQ multiplex PCR. The sample consists of 90,000 to 110,000 clones, 89% of them appearing once. The starting material was peripheral blood, obtained 28 days after the second AZD1222 dose. Receptors originate from an adult who received the AZD1222 COVID-19 vaccine. Both conserved end residues are part of each CDR3. D genes are given only for firm matches. Rows may omit the clone size; those that give it use once, few, many or a size class.

clone_size j_call d_call v_call cdr3_nt cdr3_aa
. TRBJ1-5 . TRBV18 TGTGCCAGCTCGCCCGGGACCAATCAGCCCCAGCATTTT CASSPGTNQPQHF
. TRBJ1-6 TRBD1 TRBV30 TGTGCCTCGACAGGGTTCACCTATAATTCACCCCTCCACTTT CASTGFTYNSPLHF
. TRBJ1-2 . TRBV2 TGTGCCAGCAGTGGAGGGCAGGGTACTTATCTCTATGGCTACACCTTC CASSGGQGTYLYGYTF
. TRBJ1-1 TRBD1 TRBV12-5 TGTGCTAGTGGCCAGGGGGTAAACACTGAAGCTTTCTTT CASGQGVNTEAFF
. TRBJ2-7 TRBD2 TRBV30 TGTGCCTGGGGACTAGCGGGCCCCTACGAGCAGTACTTC CAWGLAGPYEQYF
. TRBJ2-7 . TRBV4-2 TGTGCCAGCAGCCAAGATGGGGACTTTGGGACCCCCCCCTCCTACGAGCAGTACTTC CASSQDGDFGTPPSYEQYF
. TRBJ2-1 TRBD2 TRBV28 TGTGCCAGCAAGAGCGGGAGCCACTACAATGAGCAGTTCTTC CASKSGSHYNEQFF
. TRBJ2-1 TRBD2 TRBV11-1 TGTGCCAGCAGCTCAGGACTAGCGGGGTACAATGAGCAGTTCTTC CASSSGLAGYNEQFF
. TRBJ2-1 . TRBV19 TGTGCCAGTAGTGGGACTCTTTTAAAACACAATGAGCAGTTCTTC CASSGTLLKHNEQFF
. TRBJ1-1 TRBD1 TRBV9 TGTGCCAGCAGCGTAGGACAGGGGAACACTGAAGCTTTCTTT CASSVGQGNTEAFF
. TRBJ1-3 TRBD1 TRBV30 TGTGCCTGGACAGGGGGCCGGATCTCGGAAAACACCATATATTTT CAWTGGRISENTIYF
. TRBJ2-3 . TRBV7-2 TGTGCCAGCAGCTTAGGATTGGGGCCGCAGTATTTT CASSLGLGPQYF
. TRBJ2-7 TRBD1 TRBV4-2 TGTGCCAGCAGCCAAGATCTTCGGGACAGGGGAGTCTACGAGCAGTACTTC CASSQDLRDRGVYEQYF
. TRBJ1-5 . TRBV19 TGTGCCAGTAGTATAATAGGCAGGGGATCGTCTTCCAATCAGCCCCAGCATTTT CASSIIGRGSSSNQPQHF
. TRBJ1-1 . TRBV6-5 TGTGCCAGCAGTCGAACCAGGGAATCGGTCACTGAAGCTTTCTTT CASSRTRESVTEAFF
. TRBJ2-3 . TRBV29-1 TGCAGCGGGGCGGAGGGAGATACGCAGTATTTT CSGAEGDTQYF
. TRBJ2-7 . TRBV7-9 TGTGCCAGCAGCTTAGGGGGAGTCCCCTCCTACGAGCAGTACTTC CASSLGGVPSYEQYF
. TRBJ2-7 . TRBV9 TGTGCCAGCAGCGTAGGGAGTCGGGACCACGGCTACGAGCAGTACTTC CASSVGSRDHGYEQYF
. TRBJ2-7 . TRBV3-1/TRBV3-2 TGTGCCAGCAGCCTAAATCCTAGCTCCTACGAGCAGTACTTC CASSLNPSSYEQYF
. TRBJ2-7 TRBD1 TRBV28 TGTGCCAGCAGTTTGCCCGACAGGGGGACCTACGAGCAGTACTTC CASSLPDRGTYEQYF
. TRBJ2-5 . TRBV9 TGTGCCAGCAGCGTACGGGACACCGTTGGGCAAGAGACCCAGTACTTC CASSVRDTVGQETQYF
. TRBJ1-2 . TRBV9 TGTGCCAGCAGCGCAATACAGGGCTATGGCTACACCTTC CASSAIQGYGYTF
. TRBJ1-4 TRBD1 TRBV6-5 TGTGCCAGCAGTAGGACAGGGGTATATGAAAAACTGTTTTTT CASSRTGVYEKLFF
. TRBJ2-3 TRBD1 TRBV6-5 TGTGCCAGCAGGGGGACAGCTAGCACAGATACGCAGTATTTT CASRGTASTDTQYF
. TRBJ2-1 TRBD2 TRBV7-7 TGTGCCAGCAGCCCGGGGTCGGGACTAGGGGCCTACAATGAGCAGTTCTTC CASSPGSGLGAYNEQFF
. TRBJ2-7 . TRBV7-2 TGTGCCAGCAGCTTAACTGGAGCCTACGAGCAGTACTTC CASSLTGAYEQYF
. TRBJ2-3 . TRBV6-5 TGTGCCAGCAGTTACTCGGAGGGGGGGACAGATACGCAGTATTTT CASSYSEGGTDTQYF
. TRBJ2-3 . TRBV27 TGTGCCAGCACCCAAGTAGGACAGCTGGGAGCAGATACGCAGTATTTT CASTQVGQLGADTQYF
. TRBJ2-1 . TRBV5-5 TGTGCCAGCAGCTTCAGGGTTTCCTCCTACAATGAGCAGTTCTTC CASSFRVSSYNEQFF
. TRBJ2-1 . TRBV27 TGTGCCAGCAGCCGGGGACAAAGCTCCTACAATGAGCAGTTCTTC CASSRGQSSYNEQFF
. TRBJ1-1 TRBD1 TRBV9 TGTGCCAGCAGCGTAGCCGGTGACAGGGCGAACACTGAAGCTTTCTTT CASSVAGDRANTEAFF
few TRBJ2-7 TRBD2 TRBV4-3 TGCGCCAGCAGCCAAGACCCGACTAGCGGGAGCTACTTC CASSQDPTSGSYF
. TRBJ2-5 . TRBV4-1 TGCGCCAGCAGCCAGGGCCAGATTCCCAAGTACCAAGAGACCCAGTACTTC CASSQGQIPKYQETQYF
. TRBJ1-5 . TRBV7-9 TGTGCCAGCAGCGCACAGGGCAATCAGCCCCAGCATTTT CASSAQGNQPQHF
. TRBJ1-1 . TRBV7-9 TGTGCCAGCAGCTTTGGCACGAACACTGAAGCTTTCTTT CASSFGTNTEAFF